This TCR beta chain stems from a study of identical twins. Donors uniformly comprised healthy Caucasians. Study findings and constraints: Cord blood beta clonotypes present at high abundance carried fewer insertions; no such pattern appeared in memory repertoires.

The V gene lost 4 bases and the J gene lost 5 bases, with 9 bases spanning the gap. This CDR3 contains 13 residues. Germline values: CDR1 MRHNA, CDR2 SNTAGT. This clonotype has ten or more counts. Its target is unknown. After template switching added a universal primer site, the resulting cDNA carried unique molecular identifiers. Using its own MiXCR run on the 5' RACE reads, TCRdb lists one record per CDR3 protein. In the table there are some 590,000 distinct CDR3 sequences, around 9.6% of which are singletons. This same sample was also part of a study on yellow fever vaccine responses in identical twins.

This receptor was obtained from a woman under 30 in good health. J is TRBJ2-1 and V is TRBV6-4; no clear D. Input material: PBMCs. CDR3 bases: TGTGCCAGCAGTGCAGACACGAACAATGAGCAGTTCTTC. It translates to CASSADTNNEQFF.